The present TCR beta chain was sequenced within a study of T cell changes during pregnancy in multiple sclerosis. Profiled with immunoSEQ multiplex PCR; TCRdb holds only in-frame clones, not every one. The table lists fewer than 55,000 clones, roughly 92% of them singletons. V shed 6 bases, J shed 6 bases, and the junction held 12 bases outside the gene matches. The CDR3 extends over 15 amino acids. In germline, CDR1 is MNHNY, CDR2 SVGAGI (reference sequence). Sequenced sample: peripheral blood. The clonotype comes from a female donor with multiple sclerosis, enrolled in a pregnancy study. The chain uses TRBV6-6 and TRBJ2-7, with 9 positions matching TRBD2. The CDR3 is CASSSTGTSYFEQYF. The CDR3 region has the DNA TGTGCCAGCAGCTCAACCGGGACTAGCTATTTCGAGCAGTACTTC.